This TCR beta chain originates from a study of metastatic and nonmetastatic thyroid tumors. Study summary: Repertoires from malignant and benign thyroid patients were compared across blood and tumor or nodule tissue.

Using MiXCR, TCRdb reanalyzed the PCR reads. The table has about 24,000 clones, 20% to 30% seen once. The CDR3 covers 17 residues. CDR1 is MDHEN and CDR2 is SYDVKM in the germline V gene. Trimming left V 4 bases short and J 0 bases short, with 16 bases between. Not a single patient had been given any form of treatment at any point before undergoing thyroid surgery. This clone was recorded a few times. Material: tumor tissue. The genes are TRBV28 and TRBJ1-5; no reliable D call. The TCR sequence derives from a male donor with papillary thyroid cancer or a benign thyroid nodule (not recorded which). Some clones in this sample may be carry-over from other donors' samples. The DNA for the CDR3 is TGTGCCAGCAGTTCCGTCCTAACACACTTTAGCAATCAGCCCCAGCATTTT. Translated: CASSSVLTHFSNQPQHF.